A single sample gave rise to the 32 T cell receptor beta chains below, sequenced in a study of T cell clones after liver transplantation. Their recognized antigens are unknown. TCRdb's table, derived via immunoSEQ multiplex PCR, lists solely in-frame clones and lacks some. The data contain a few thousand clones, roughly two fifths of them seen just once; the ten biggest clones take up about 13%. Sequencing of dividing CFSE-low cells from the MLR defined alloreactive TCRbeta sequences. The specimen was CD4+ T cells from cultured PBMCs. The receptors here all came from a human patient who received a liver transplant. The T cells may partly be graft donor cells.

The CDR3 region is CASSPLSGGGTDTQYF. For the CDR3, the DNA is TGTGCCAGCAGCCCCCTGAGCGGAGGGGGGACAGATACGCAGTATTTT. The chain recombines TRBV7-6 with TRBJ2-3; D could derive from TRBD1 or TRBD2 (6 bases each). The CDR3 spans 16 residues. The ends were cut back, 5 bases at V and 3 bases at J, with 18 bases in the middle. Per germline, CDR1 SGHVS and CDR2 FNYEAQ. Full variable domain (remainder filled in from reference TRBV7-6 and TRBJ2-3): GAGVSQSPRYKVTKRGQDVALRCDPISGHVSLYWYRQALGQGPEFLTYFNYEAQQDKSGLPNDRFSAERPEGSISTLTIQRTEQRDSAMYRCASSPLSGGGTDTQYFGPGTRLTVL.

This rearrangement joins TRBV14 to TRBJ2-7; D is unresolved. Germline V gives CDR1 SGHDN, CDR2 FVKESK. The V and J ends lost 5 bases and 0 bases respectively, with 14 bases between them. The CDR3 contains 15 residues. Here the CDR3 reads CASSSRRQSSYEQYF. The CDR3 coding sequence is TGTGCCAGCAGCTCTAGAAGGCAGAGCTCCTACGAGCAGTACTTC.

This clone is a singleton in its sample. J is TRBJ2-6 and V is TRBV28; D call uncertain. The CDR3 has 16 amino acids. The V and J ends lost 2 bases and 2 bases respectively, with 10 bases between them. Germline V gene data show CDR1 as MDHEN and CDR2 as SYDVKM. The CDR3, as DNA: TGTGCCAGCAGTTTACCCCCAGTGGCTGGGGCCAACGTCCTGACTTTC. It codes for CASSLPPVAGANVLTF.

The chain carries TRBV5-1 and TRBJ2-5; D not certain. Per the germline V gene, CDR1 is SGHRS and CDR2 is YFSETQ. Trimming shortened V by 2 bases and J by 5 bases, and 10 bases separated the two germline ends. This CDR3 has 13 residues. The DNA of the CDR3 is TGCGCCAGCAGCTTTACGGGCGGTGAGACCCAGTACTTC. Translated, it gives CASSFTGGETQYF.

The V and J genes are TRBV27 and TRBJ2-7; D ambiguous. Per the germline V gene, CDR1 is MNHEY and CDR2 is SMNVEV (reference sequence). Trimming took 2 bases from V and 0 from J, leaving 14 bases between them. This CDR3 has 16 residues. CDR3 DNA: TGTGCCAGCAGTTTAGTGGCTCCTAGTCACTCCTACGAGCAGTACTTC. The encoded protein is CASSLVAPSHSYEQYF.

The chain is built from TRBV5-6 and TRBJ1-1; D is ambiguous. Germline lookup yields CDR1 SGHDT and CDR2 YYEEEE. This CDR3 region has 15 residues. Deletions cut 0 bases from V and 5 bases from J, with 14 bases between. CDR3 amino acids: CASSLGGAQGTEAFF. DNA for the CDR3: TGTGCCAGCAGCTTGGGAGGAGCACAAGGGACTGAAGCTTTCTTT. Variable domain in full (rest from reference TRBV5-6 and TRBJ1-1): DAGVTQSPTHLIKTRGQQVTLRCSPKSGHDTVSWYQQALGQGPQFIFQYYEEEERQRGNFPDRFSGHQFPNYSSELNVNALLLGDSALYLCASSLGGAQGTEAFFGQGTRLTVV.

V usage is TRBV18 and J usage is TRBJ1-1, with D maybe TRBD1 (6 bases). CDR1 is KGHSH, CDR2 LQKENI, per germline. The CDR3 sequence is 14 residues long. Trimming left V 6 bases short and J 1 base short, with 12 bases between. In nucleotides, the CDR3 is TGTGCCAGCTCCCCGAGGGGGAGGAACACTGAAGCTTTCTTT. Encoded protein: CASSPRGRNTEAFF. Complete variable domain (other parts from reference TRBV18 and TRBJ1-1): NAGVMQNPRHLVRRRGQEARLRCSPMKGHSHVYWYRQLPEEGLKFMVYLQKENIIDESGMPKERFSAEFPKEGPSILRIQQVVRGDSAAYFCASSPRGRNTEAFFGQGTRLTVV.

The chain carries TRBV28 and TRBJ2-2; 12 bases are a match to TRBD2. There are 17 residues in the CDR3. V was pared by 3 bases and J by 3 bases, with 5 bases of the junction left unmatched. Per germline, CDR1 MDHEN and CDR2 SYDVKM. CDR3 amino acids: CASSFPLAGGDTGELFF. Written as DNA, the CDR3 is TGTGCCAGCAGTTTCCCCCTAGCGGGAGGGGACACCGGGGAGCTGTTTTTT.

This clone was detected a few times. The chain combines TRBV2 with TRBJ2-7; the D is unclear. Trimming took off 6 bases at V and 0 bases at J, with 24 bases between the two ends. This CDR3 is 18 amino acids long. Germline V CDR1 and CDR2: SNHLY, FYNNEI. CDR3 coding DNA: TGTGCCAGCAGCTTGGACCTCCCGTCGCCACTTAGCTCCTACGAGCAGTACTTC. Translation: CASSLDLPSPLSSYEQYF.

This clone is medium-sized within its sample. This chain uses TRBV15 with TRBJ1-2; no definite D call. V was pared by 4 bases and J by 4 bases, with 4 bases between. Germline lookup yields CDR1 LNHNV and CDR2 YYDKDF (reference sequence). The CDR3 covers 11 residues. DNA for the CDR3: TGTGCCACCAGCAATACCTATGGCTACACCTTC. Its protein product is CATSNTYGYTF. Together with reference TRBV15 and TRBJ1-2, the CDR3 gives the full variable domain: DAMVIQNPRYQVTQFGKPVTLSCSQTLNHNVMYWYQQKSSQAPKLLFHYYDKDFNNEADTPDNFQSRRPNTSFCFLDIRSPGLGDTAMYLCATSNTYGYTFGSGTRLTVV.

The V call is TRBV7-9, the J call TRBJ2-5; D remains unclear. The CDR3 contains 13 residues. Trimming cost V 5 bases and J 5 bases, with 12 bases left between them. CDR1 and CDR2 (germline): SEHNR, FQNEAQ (reference sequence). The CDR3 region is CASSAQLGETQYF. The DNA for the CDR3 is TGTGCCAGCAGCGCCCAATTGGGGGAGACCCAGTACTTC. The full variable domain, rest sourced from reference TRBV7-9 and TRBJ2-5, is DTGVSQNPRHKITKRGQNVTFRCDPISEHNRLYWYRQTLGQGPEFLTYFQNEAQLEKSRLLSDRFSAERPKGSFSTLEIQRTEQGDSAMYLCASSAQLGETQYFGPGTRLLVL.

This clone was seen once. The chain couples TRBV5-1 to TRBJ2-1; TRBD1 matches 7 bases. The CDR3 is made up of 16 amino acids. V lost 2 bases and J lost 0; bases outside the gene matches: 5. CDR1 is SGHRS and CDR2 is YFSETQ in the germline V gene. The CDR3 region is CASSLLQGSSYNEQFF. In DNA form, the CDR3 reads TGCGCCAGCAGCTTACTACAGGGGAGCTCCTACAATGAGCAGTTCTTC.

This chain uses TRBV11-2 with TRBJ2-7, with 9 bases identical to TRBD1. The CDR3 is 16 amino acids. Trimming at V came to 4 bases and at J to 4 bases, leaving 11 bases not matched to a gene. Germline V CDR1 and CDR2: SGHAT, FQNNGV. The CDR3 here is CASSSQQGAVRYEQYF. The CDR3, as DNA: TGTGCCAGCAGCTCCCAACAGGGGGCGGTAAGGTACGAGCAGTACTTC. Based on the CDR3 plus reference TRBV11-2 and TRBJ2-7, the full variable domain is EAGVAQSPRYKIIEKRQSVAFWCNPISGHATLYWYQQILGQGPKLLIQFQNNGVVDDSQLPKDRFSAERLKGVDSTLKIQPAKLEDSAVYLCASSSQQGAVRYEQYFGPGTRLTVT.

CDR3 sequence reads: CASSLGQGFHEQYF. The DNA for the CDR3 is TGTGCCAGCAGCTTAGGACAGGGCTTCCACGAGCAGTACTTC. The rearrangement links TRBV14 to TRBJ2-7, with 8 bases aligning to TRBD1. The CDR3 contains 14 residues. V shed 5 bases, J shed 5 bases, and the junction held 8 bases outside the gene matches. Germline CDR1 and CDR2: SGHDN and FVKESK. Drawing the rest from reference TRBV14 and TRBJ2-7, the complete variable domain is EAGVTQFPSHSVIEKGQTVTLRCDPISGHDNLYWYRRVMGKEIKFLLHFVKESKQDESGMPNNRFLAERTGGTYSTLKVQPAELEDSGVYFCASSLGQGFHEQYFGPGTRLTVT.

V and J are TRBV28 and TRBJ2-7; the D gene is possibly TRBD1 (8 bases). V shed 6 bases and J shed 9 bases, with 27 bases lying between them. The length of the CDR3 is 16 residues. Germline V CDR1 and CDR2: MDHEN, SYDVKM. CDR3 coding DNA: TGTGCCAGCAGCCCTTCTCAGGGGGCAGTTGGGAGGGGGCAGTACTTC. This sequence encodes CASSPSQGAVGRGQYF.

J is TRBJ1-1 and V is TRBV18, with D uncertain. CDR1 and CDR2 (germline): KGHSH, LQKENI. V was pared by 6 bases and J by 1 base, with 9 bases between. The CDR3 loop spans 13 amino acids. The CDR3 here is CASSPWPNTEAFF. In DNA, the CDR3 is TGTGCCAGCTCCCCTTGGCCGAACACTGAAGCTTTCTTT. The full variable domain, its missing parts supplied by reference TRBV18 and TRBJ1-1, is NAGVMQNPRHLVRRRGQEARLRCSPMKGHSHVYWYRQLPEEGLKFMVYLQKENIIDESGMPKERFSAEFPKEGPSILRIQQVVRGDSAAYFCASSPWPNTEAFFGQGTRLTVV.

This clone was detected only a few times. CDR3 bases: TGTGCCAGCAGTGGCGGGGGACACCTAGACTCCTACGAGCAGTACTTC. It codes for CASSGGGHLDSYEQYF. The rearrangement joins TRBV6-1 to TRBJ2-7; D may be TRBD2 (7 bases). Germline V gene sequence: CDR1 MNHNS, CDR2 SASEGT. V lost 4 bases and J 0 bases, leaving 16 bases between the germline ends. The CDR3 runs 16 residues.

This chain links TRBV5-4 with TRBJ1-1; D uncertain. Trimming removed 7 bases from V and 3 bases from J, with 16 bases in between. Germline V gene lookup returns CDR1 SGHNT and CDR2 YYREEE (reference sequence). The CDR3 contains 14 residues. The CDR3 DNA reads TGTGCCAGCGCATCTAACACCGGGTACACTGAAGCTTTCTTT. It translates to CASASNTGYTEAFF.

The rearrangement joins TRBV2 to TRBJ2-7; 7 nucleotides align to TRBD1. Per the germline V gene, CDR1 is SNHLY and CDR2 is FYNNEI. Trimming took 5 bases from V and 0 from J; bases not matched to a gene: 7. This CDR3 is built from 15 residues. CDR3 sequence: CASSYRGRSSYEQYF. For the CDR3, the DNA is TGTGCCAGCAGTTACAGGGGACGGAGCTCCTACGAGCAGTACTTC.

V gene TRBV28 combines with J gene TRBJ2-5, with D unresolved. V was clipped by 2 bases and J by 5 bases, with 15 bases between them. The CDR3 extends over 15 amino acids. From germline, CDR1 is MDHEN and CDR2 SYDVKM. This chain's CDR3 is CASSLTAVLRETQYF. CDR3 DNA: TGTGCCAGCAGTTTAACGGCGGTCCTCCGGGAGACCCAGTACTTC.

The chain links TRBV2 to TRBJ1-2, with D possibly matching TRBD1 (5 bases). V was clipped by 4 bases and J by 3 bases, with 9 bases between them. The CDR3 sequence is 13 residues long. Germline CDR1 SNHLY, CDR2 FYNNEI. This chain's CDR3 is CASSAGTDYGYTF. CDR3 nucleotide sequence: TGTGCCAGCAGTGCCGGGACGGACTATGGCTACACCTTC.

This clone is medium-sized by share. The chain joins TRBV2 to TRBJ2-5; perhaps TRBD1 as D (5 bases). V lost 6 bases and J 5 bases, leaving 16 bases between the germline ends. Germline V gene lookup returns CDR1 SNHLY and CDR2 FYNNEI. This CDR3 is built from 14 residues. CDR3 protein: CASSTSGARETQYF. CDR3 DNA: TGTGCCAGCAGCACAAGTGGGGCGCGGGAGACCCAGTACTTC.

This clone showed up just a few times. V and J are TRBV19 and TRBJ2-7; tentative D call: TRBD1 (6 bases). V was trimmed by 5 bases and J by 0 bases, leaving 17 bases between them. The CDR3 runs 16 residues. The germline CDR1 and CDR2 sequences are LNHDA and SQIVND (reference sequence). In DNA, the CDR3 is TGTGCCAGTAGTGGCAGGGGCAGAGCTTTCTCCTACGAGCAGTACTTC. This gives the protein CASSGRGRAFSYEQYF.

By sample fraction, this clone is medium-sized (0.01 to 0.1%). The chain links TRBV2 to TRBJ1-5; no clear D gene. The CDR3 is 13 amino acids. The germline V and J ends were trimmed by 7 bases and 2 bases, with 9 bases remaining between them. Germline V gene lookup returns CDR1 SNHLY and CDR2 FYNNEI. This CDR3 reads CASKTVGNQPQHF. CDR3 DNA: TGTGCCAGCAAGACGGTGGGCAATCAGCCCCAGCATTTT.

The V and J genes are TRBV9 and TRBJ1-2; TRBD1 agrees at 7 bases. Germline V CDR1 and CDR2: SGDLS, YYNGEE. CDR3 size: 13 residues. V lost 4 bases and J lost 5; bases outside the gene matches: 5. The CDR3 loop is CASSPRTGYGYTF. The CDR3, as DNA: TGTGCCAGCAGCCCCAGGACAGGTTATGGCTACACCTTC.

This clone was seen a few times. V and J are TRBV5-1 and TRBJ1-1, with 7 bases lining up with TRBD1. CDR3 size: 14 residues. Germline CDR1 SGHRS, CDR2 YFSETQ. V lost 3 bases and J lost 3; bases outside the gene matches: 5. The CDR3 bases are TGCGCCAGCAGCTCGGGAACAGGGGACACTGAAGCTTTCTTT. Translating it yields CASSSGTGDTEAFF.

V usage is TRBV9 and J usage is TRBJ1-2; the D gene is possibly TRBD1 (6 bases). The V gene lost 0 bases and the J gene lost 3 bases, with 9 bases spanning the gap. The CDR3 covers 14 residues. The germline CDR1 and CDR2 sequences are SGDLS and YYNGEE. CDR3 in DNA: TGTGCCAGCAGCGTAGCAGGGGAGTACTATGGCTACACCTTC. This translates into CASSVAGEYYGYTF.

The chain has TRBV4-3 and TRBJ2-1; 14 bases fit TRBD2. Germline V gene lookup returns CDR1 LGHNA and CDR2 YSLEER. The CDR3 consists of 16 residues. V shed 1 base and J 14 bases; nucleotides not matched to a gene: 10. The CDR3 sequence: CASSQVVGLAGGQKFF. The CDR3 DNA reads TGCGCCAGCAGCCAAGTAGTCGGACTAGCGGGAGGCCAGAAGTTCTTC.

The J gene is TRBJ2-1, the V gene TRBV19; 9 nucleotides match TRBD1. The CDR3 totals 15 residues. Germline trimming cut 2 bases from V and 4 bases from J; bases unmatched to any gene: 3. Germline-derived CDR1 and CDR2 are LNHDA and SQIVND (reference sequence). CDR3 coding DNA: TGTGCCAGTAGTATATCGGGACAGGGATACAATGAGCAGTTCTTC. As protein: CASSISGQGYNEQFF.

The chain couples TRBV5-1 to TRBJ1-1, with TRBD1 identical over 9 bases. The CDR3 loop spans 14 amino acids. Per germline, CDR1 SGHRS and CDR2 YFSETQ. V shed 3 bases and J 3 bases; nucleotides not matched to a gene: 3. The DNA for the CDR3 is TGCGCCAGCAGCTCTGACAGGGGGGACACTGAAGCTTTCTTT. Translation gives CASSSDRGDTEAFF.

V and J are TRBV4-1 and TRBJ2-4, with D unclear. Germline assignment: CDR1 MGHRA and CDR2 YSYEKL. Trimming removed 0 bases at V and 5 bases at J, with 14 bases between. The CDR3 contains 16 residues. CDR3 residues: CASSQERPLEQNIQYF. In DNA form, the CDR3 reads TGCGCCAGCAGCCAAGAGCGGCCCCTAGAACAAAACATTCAGTACTTC.

This clone is medium-sized in the sample. The J gene is TRBJ2-7, the V gene TRBV29-1; D not resolved. The length of the CDR3 is 14 residues. V was cut by 5 bases and J by 2 bases, with 16 bases left in between. CDR1 SQVTM and CDR2 ANQGSEA come from the germline V gene. The chain's CDR3 is CSVSSDPLPYEQYF. The CDR3 DNA reads TGCAGCGTTAGCTCTGACCCTCTCCCCTACGAGCAGTACTTC.